This TCR beta chain was obtained from a study of blood T cell repertoires in COVID-19. Overall study: Sites across the United States, Italy and Spain contributed samples from acute and convalescent COVID-19. T cells, B-cell-depleted T cells, or PBMCs provided the cDNA or gDNA that served as material.

In the original analysis: It was from reference gene primer amplification that nucleated cell counts were estimated. Profiled with immunoSEQ multiplex PCR; TCRdb holds only in-frame clones, not every one. V and J calls and clone size are those listed in that table; D and trimming were worked out from the DNA. The repertoire includes some 200,000 clones, less than 85% of them detected once, and less than 7% sits in the top ten. V was clipped by 8 bases and J by 4 bases; unmatched bases: 6. The CDR3 is made up of 14 amino acids. CDR1 SNHLY and CDR2 FYNNEI come from the germline V gene. The sample was peripheral blood. The chain recombines TRBV2 with TRBJ2-2; TRBD2 agrees at 8 bases. This clonotype was sampled from a woman in her seventies with acute or convalescent COVID-19. In DNA, the CDR3 is TGTGCCAGCTGGCGGGAGGAAAGCACCGGGGAGCTGTTTTTT. This gives the protein CASWREESTGELFF.